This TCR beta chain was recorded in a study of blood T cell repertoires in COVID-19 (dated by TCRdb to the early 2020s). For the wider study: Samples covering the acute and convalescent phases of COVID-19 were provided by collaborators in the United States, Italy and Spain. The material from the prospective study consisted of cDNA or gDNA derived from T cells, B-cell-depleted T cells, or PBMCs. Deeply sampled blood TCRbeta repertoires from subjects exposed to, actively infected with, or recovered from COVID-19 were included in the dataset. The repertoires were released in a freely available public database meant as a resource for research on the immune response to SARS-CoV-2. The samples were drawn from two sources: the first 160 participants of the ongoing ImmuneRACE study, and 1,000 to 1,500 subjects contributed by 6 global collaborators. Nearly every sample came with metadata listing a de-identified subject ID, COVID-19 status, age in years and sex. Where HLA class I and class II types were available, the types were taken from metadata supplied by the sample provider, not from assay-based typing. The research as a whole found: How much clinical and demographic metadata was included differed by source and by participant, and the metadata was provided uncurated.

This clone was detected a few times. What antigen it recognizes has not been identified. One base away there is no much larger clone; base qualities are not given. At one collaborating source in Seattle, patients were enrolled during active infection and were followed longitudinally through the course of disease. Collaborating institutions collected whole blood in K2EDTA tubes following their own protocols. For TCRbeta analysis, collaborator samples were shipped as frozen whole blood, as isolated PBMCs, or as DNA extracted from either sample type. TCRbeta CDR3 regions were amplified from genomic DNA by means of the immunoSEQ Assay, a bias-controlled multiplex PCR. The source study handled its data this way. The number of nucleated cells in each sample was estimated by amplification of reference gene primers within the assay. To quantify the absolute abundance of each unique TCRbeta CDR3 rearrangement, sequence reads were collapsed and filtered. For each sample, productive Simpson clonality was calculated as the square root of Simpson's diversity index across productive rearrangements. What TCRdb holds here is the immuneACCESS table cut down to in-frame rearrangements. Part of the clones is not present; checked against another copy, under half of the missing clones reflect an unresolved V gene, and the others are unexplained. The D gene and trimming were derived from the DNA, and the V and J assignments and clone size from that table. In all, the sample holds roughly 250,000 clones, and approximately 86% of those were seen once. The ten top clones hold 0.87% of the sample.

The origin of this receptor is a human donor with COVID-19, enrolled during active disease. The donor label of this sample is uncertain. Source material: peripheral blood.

This receptor has the CDR3 CASSVLQGSYEQYF. At the DNA level, the sequence is TGCGCCAGCAGCGTTCTACAGGGCTCCTACGAGCAGTACTTC. The chain is assembled from TRBV5-1 and TRBJ2-7; the D gene is perhaps TRBD1, on 6 matching bases. From the germline V gene, CDR1 is SGHRS and CDR2 is YFSETQ. The CDR3 sequence holds 14 residues, the cysteine and phenylalanine included. Only CDR3 DNA remains: 42 bases, in frame from the first base. Trimming costs V 4 bases and J 0 bases, and their ends lie 11 bases apart.